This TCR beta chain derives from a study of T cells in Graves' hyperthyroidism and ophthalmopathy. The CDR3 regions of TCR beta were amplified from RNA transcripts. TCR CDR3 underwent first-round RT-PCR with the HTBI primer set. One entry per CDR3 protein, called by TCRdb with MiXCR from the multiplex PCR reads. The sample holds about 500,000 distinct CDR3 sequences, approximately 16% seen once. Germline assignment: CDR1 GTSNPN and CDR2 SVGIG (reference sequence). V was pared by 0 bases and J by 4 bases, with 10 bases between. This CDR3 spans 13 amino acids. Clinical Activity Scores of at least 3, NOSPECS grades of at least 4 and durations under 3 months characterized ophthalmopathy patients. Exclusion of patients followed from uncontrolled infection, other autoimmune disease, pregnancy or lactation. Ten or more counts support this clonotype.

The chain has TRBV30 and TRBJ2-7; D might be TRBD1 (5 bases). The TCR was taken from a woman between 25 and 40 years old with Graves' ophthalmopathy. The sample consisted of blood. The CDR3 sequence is CAWSVFQGYEQYF. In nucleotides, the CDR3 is TGTGCCTGGAGTGTATTCCAGGGATACGAGCAGTACTTC.